This entry features one TCR beta chain sequence. The authors negatively isolated CD8+ and CD4+ T cells and FACS-enriched TEMRA cells. Random hexamers primed reverse transcription of about 0.45 to 1 ug RNA. Each CDR3 protein is one row after TCRdb ran MiXCR on the immunoSEQ multiplex PCR reads. The sample includes tens of thousands of distinct CDR3 sequences, just under 95% seen only once; the top ten take 0.3% to 0.35%. Germline lookup yields CDR1 DFQATT and CDR2 SNEGSKA (reference sequence). The CDR3 spans 16 residues. V gave up 1 base and J gave up 2 bases; unmatched junction bases: 8. The data originate from a study of CD8 T cells in Susac syndrome.

Material for sequencing was CD4+ T cells from PBMCs. The origin of this receptor is a human donor with Susac syndrome. The chain joins TRBV20-1 to TRBJ2-3; 8 positions agree with TRBD1. CDR3 region: CSARGTLGQATDTQYF. As DNA, the CDR3 is TGCAGTGCTAGAGGTACTTTGGGACAGGCCACAGATACGCAGTATTTT.